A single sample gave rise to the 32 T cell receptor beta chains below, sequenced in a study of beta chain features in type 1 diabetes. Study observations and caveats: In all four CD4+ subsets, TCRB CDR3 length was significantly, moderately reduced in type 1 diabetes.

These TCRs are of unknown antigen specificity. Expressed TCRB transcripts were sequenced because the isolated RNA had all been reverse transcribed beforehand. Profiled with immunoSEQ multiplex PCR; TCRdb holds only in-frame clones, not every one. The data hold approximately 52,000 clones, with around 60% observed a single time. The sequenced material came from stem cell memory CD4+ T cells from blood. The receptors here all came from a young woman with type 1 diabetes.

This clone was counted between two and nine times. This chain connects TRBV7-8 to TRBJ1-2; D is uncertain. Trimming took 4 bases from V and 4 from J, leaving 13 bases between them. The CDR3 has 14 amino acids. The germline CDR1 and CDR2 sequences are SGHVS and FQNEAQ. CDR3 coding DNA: TGTGCCAGCAGCTCTGGTTGGGCCTTCTATGGCTACACCTTC. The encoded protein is CASSSGWAFYGYTF. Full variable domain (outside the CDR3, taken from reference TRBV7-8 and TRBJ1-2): GAGVSQSPRYKVAKRGQDVALRCDPISGHVSLFWYQQALGQGPEFLTYFQNEAQLDKSGLPSDRFFAERPEGSVSTLKIQRTQQEDSAVYLCASSSGWAFYGYTFGSGTRLTVV.

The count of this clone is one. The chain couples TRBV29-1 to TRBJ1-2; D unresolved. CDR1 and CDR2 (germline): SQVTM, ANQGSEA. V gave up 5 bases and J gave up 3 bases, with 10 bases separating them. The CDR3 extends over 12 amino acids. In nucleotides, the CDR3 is TGCAGCGTTCACGGGGATCACTATGGCTACACCTTC. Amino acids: CSVHGDHYGYTF.

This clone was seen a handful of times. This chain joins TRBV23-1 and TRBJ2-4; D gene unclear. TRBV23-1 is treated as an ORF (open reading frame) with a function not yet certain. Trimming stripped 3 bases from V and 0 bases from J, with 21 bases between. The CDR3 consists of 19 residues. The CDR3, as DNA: TGCGCCAGCAGTCACCCCTCGTTTGAGTACCCACGAGCCAAAAACATTCAGTACTTC. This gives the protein CASSHPSFEYPRAKNIQYF.

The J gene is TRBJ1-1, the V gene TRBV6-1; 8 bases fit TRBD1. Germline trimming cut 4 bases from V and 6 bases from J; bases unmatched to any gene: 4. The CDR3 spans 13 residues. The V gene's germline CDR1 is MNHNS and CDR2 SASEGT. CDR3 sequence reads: CASSGQQGAEAFF. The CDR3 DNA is TGTGCCAGCAGTGGACAACAGGGGGCTGAAGCTTTCTTT.

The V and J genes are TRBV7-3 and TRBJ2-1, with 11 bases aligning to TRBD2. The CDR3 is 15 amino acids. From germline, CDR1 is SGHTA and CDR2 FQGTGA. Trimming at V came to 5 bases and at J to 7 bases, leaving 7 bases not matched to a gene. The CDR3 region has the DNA TGTGCCAGCAGCCCCCGACTAGCGGGGACTAATGAGCAGTTCTTC. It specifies CASSPRLAGTNEQFF.

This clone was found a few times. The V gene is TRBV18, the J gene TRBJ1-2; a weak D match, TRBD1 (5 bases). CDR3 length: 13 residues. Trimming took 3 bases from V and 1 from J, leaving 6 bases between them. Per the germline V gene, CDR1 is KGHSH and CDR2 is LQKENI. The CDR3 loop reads CASSPDSNYGYTF. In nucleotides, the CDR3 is TGTGCCAGCTCACCCGACAGTAACTATGGCTACACCTTC. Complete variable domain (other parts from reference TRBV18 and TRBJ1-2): NAGVMQNPRHLVRRRGQEARLRCSPMKGHSHVYWYRQLPEEGLKFMVYLQKENIIDESGMPKERFSAEFPKEGPSILRIQQVVRGDSAAYFCASSPDSNYGYTFGSGTRLTVV.

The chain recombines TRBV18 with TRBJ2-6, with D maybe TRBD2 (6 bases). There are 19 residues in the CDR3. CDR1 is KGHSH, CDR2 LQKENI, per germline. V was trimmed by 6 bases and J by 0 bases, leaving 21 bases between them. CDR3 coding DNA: TGTGCCAGCTCCCGAAACCCGGCGGGAACGAACTCTGGGGCCAACGTCCTGACTTTC. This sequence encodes CASSRNPAGTNSGANVLTF. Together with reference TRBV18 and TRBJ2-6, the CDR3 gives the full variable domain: NAGVMQNPRHLVRRRGQEARLRCSPMKGHSHVYWYRQLPEEGLKFMVYLQKENIIDESGMPKERFSAEFPKEGPSILRIQQVVRGDSAAYFCASSRNPAGTNSGANVLTFGAGSRLTVL.

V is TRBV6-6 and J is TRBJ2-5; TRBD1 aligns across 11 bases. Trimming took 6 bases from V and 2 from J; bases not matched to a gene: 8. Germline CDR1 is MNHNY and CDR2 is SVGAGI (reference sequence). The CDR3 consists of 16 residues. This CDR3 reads CASSDPGQGEQETQYF. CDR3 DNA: TGTGCCAGCAGCGATCCGGGACAGGGGGAACAAGAGACCCAGTACTTC.

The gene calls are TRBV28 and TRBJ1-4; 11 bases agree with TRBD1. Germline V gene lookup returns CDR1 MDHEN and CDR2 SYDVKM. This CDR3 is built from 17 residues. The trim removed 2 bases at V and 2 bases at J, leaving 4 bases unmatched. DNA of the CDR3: TGTGCCAGCAGTTTACTTGGGACAGGGGGGACTAATGAAAAACTGTTTTTT. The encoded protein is CASSLLGTGGTNEKLFF.

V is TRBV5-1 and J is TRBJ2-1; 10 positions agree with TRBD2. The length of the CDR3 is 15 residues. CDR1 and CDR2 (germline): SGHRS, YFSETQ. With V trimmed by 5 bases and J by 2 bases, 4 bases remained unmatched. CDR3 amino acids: CASSYTSGTYNEQFF. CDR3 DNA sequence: TGCGCCAGCAGTTACACTAGCGGGACCTACAATGAGCAGTTCTTC.

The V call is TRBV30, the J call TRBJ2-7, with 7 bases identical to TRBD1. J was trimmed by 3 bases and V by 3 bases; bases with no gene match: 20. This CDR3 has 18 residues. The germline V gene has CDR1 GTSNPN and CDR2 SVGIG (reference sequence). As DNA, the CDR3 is TGTGCCTGGAGAGGAGGAAGGACAGGCATTTTTTCCTACTACGAGCAGTACTTC. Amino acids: CAWRGGRTGIFSYYEQYF.

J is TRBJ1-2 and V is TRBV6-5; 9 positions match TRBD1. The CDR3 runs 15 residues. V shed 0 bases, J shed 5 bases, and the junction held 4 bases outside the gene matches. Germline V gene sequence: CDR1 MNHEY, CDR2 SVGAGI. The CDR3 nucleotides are TGTGCCAGCAGTTACTCGTTGGGACAGGGTTATGGCTACACCTTC. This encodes CASSYSLGQGYGYTF.

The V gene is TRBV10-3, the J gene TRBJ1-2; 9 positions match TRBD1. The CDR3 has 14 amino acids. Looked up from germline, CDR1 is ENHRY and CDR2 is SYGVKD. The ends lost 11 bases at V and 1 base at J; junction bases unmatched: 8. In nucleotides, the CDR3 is TGTGCCCTCAAACAGGGGGCCGTTAACTATGGCTACACCTTC. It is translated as CALKQGAVNYGYTF.

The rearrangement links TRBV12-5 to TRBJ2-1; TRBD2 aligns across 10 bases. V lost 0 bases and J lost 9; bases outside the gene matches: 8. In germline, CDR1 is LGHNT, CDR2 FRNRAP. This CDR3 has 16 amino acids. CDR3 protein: CASGLVGSSGRFEQFF. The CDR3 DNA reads TGTGCTAGTGGTTTGGTAGGATCTAGCGGGAGATTTGAGCAGTTCTTC.

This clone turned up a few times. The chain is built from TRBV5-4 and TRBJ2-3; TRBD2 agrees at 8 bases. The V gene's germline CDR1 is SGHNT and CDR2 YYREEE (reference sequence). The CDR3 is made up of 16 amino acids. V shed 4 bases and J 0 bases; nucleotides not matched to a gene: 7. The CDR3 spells CASSPLSGTSTDTQYF. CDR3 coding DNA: TGTGCCAGCAGCCCTCTTAGCGGGACTAGCACAGATACGCAGTATTTT.

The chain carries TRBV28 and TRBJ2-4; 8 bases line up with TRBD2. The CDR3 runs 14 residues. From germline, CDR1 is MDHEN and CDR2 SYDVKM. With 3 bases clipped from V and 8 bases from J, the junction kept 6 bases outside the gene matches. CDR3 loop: CASSFSGRGDIQYF. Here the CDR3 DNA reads TGTGCCAGCAGTTTCAGCGGGAGAGGGGACATTCAGTACTTC. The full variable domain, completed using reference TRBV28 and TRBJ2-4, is DVKVTQSSRYLVKRTGEKVFLECVQDMDHENMFWYRQDPGLGLRLIYFSYDVKMKEKGDIPEGYSVSREKKERFSLILESASTNQTSMYLCASSFSGRGDIQYFGAGTRLSVL.

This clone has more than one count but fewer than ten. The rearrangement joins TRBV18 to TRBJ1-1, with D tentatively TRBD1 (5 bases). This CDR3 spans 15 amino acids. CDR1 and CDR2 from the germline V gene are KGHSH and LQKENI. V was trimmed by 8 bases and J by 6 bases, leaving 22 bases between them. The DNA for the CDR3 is TGTGCCAGCACAACCTCAGGGTATCCAAACGCTGAAGCTTTCTTT. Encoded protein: CASTTSGYPNAEAFF. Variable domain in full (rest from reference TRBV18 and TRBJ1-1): NAGVMQNPRHLVRRRGQEARLRCSPMKGHSHVYWYRQLPEEGLKFMVYLQKENIIDESGMPKERFSAEFPKEGPSILRIQQVVRGDSAAYFCASTTSGYPNAEAFFGQGTRLTVV.

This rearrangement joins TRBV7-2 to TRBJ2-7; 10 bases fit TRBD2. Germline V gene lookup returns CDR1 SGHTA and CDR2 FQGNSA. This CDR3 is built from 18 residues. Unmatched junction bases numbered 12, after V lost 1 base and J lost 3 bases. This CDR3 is CASSLDVAGGGLNYEQYF. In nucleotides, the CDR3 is TGTGCCAGCAGCTTAGATGTAGCGGGAGGCGGTTTAAACTACGAGCAGTACTTC.

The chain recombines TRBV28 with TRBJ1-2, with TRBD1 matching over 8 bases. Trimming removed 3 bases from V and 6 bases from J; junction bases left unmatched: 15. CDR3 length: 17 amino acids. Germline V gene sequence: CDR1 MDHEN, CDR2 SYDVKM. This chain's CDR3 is CASSFNSVSGGINGYTF. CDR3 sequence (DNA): TGTGCCAGCAGTTTCAATAGCGTGTCAGGGGGCATAAATGGCTACACCTTC.

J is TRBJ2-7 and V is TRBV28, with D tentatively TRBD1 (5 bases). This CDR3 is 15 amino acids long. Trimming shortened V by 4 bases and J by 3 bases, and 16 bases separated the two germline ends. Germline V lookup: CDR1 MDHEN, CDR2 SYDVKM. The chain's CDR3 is CASSSPLRAFYEQYF. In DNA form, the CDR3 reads TGTGCCAGCAGTTCCCCCCTCAGGGCCTTCTACGAGCAGTACTTC.

The CDR3: CASSLGPPAFF. CDR3 nucleotides: TGTGCCAGCAGCTTGGGCCCGCCAGCTTTCTTT. This chain links TRBV7-9 with TRBJ1-1; no reliable D call. The CDR3 extends over 11 amino acids. V lost 3 bases, J lost 10 bases, and 9 bases lay in between. Per the germline V gene, CDR1 is SEHNR and CDR2 is FQNEAQ (reference sequence).

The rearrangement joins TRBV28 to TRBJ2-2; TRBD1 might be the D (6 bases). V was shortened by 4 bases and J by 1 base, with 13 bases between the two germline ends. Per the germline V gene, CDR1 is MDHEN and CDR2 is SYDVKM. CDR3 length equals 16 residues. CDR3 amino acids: CASSSGQTKNTGELFF. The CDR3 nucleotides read TGTGCCAGCAGTTCGGGACAAACTAAGAACACCGGGGAGCTGTTTTTT.

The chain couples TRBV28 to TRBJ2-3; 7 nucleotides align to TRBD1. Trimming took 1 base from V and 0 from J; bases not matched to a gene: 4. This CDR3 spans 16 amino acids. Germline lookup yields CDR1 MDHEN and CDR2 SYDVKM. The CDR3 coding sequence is TGTGCCAGCAGTTTATTTAGGGGGCCTAGCACAGATACGCAGTATTTT. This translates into CASSLFRGPSTDTQYF. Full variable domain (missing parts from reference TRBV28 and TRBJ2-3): DVKVTQSSRYLVKRTGEKVFLECVQDMDHENMFWYRQDPGLGLRLIYFSYDVKMKEKGDIPEGYSVSREKKERFSLILESASTNQTSMYLCASSLFRGPSTDTQYFGPGTRLTVL.

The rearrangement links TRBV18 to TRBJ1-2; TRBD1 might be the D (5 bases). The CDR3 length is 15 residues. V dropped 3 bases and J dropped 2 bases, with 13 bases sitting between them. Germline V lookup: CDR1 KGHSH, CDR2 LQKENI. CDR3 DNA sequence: TGTGCCAGCTCACCGGGGGAGGGGAAGAACTATGGCTACACCTTC. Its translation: CASSPGEGKNYGYTF.

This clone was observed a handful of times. The CDR3 DNA follows: TGTGCCAGCAGCGCGCGGGGGACTGAAGCTTTCTTT. Protein: CASSARGTEAFF. The chain couples TRBV7-3 to TRBJ1-1, with D perhaps TRBD1 (5 bases). The CDR3 length is 12 residues. V lost 5 bases, J lost 5 bases, and 9 bases lay in between. CDR1 and CDR2 (germline): SGHTA, FQGTGA.

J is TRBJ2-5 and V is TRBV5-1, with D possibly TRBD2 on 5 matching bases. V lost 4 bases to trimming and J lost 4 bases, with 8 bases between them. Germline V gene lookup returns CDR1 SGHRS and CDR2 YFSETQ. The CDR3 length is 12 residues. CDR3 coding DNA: TGCGCCAGCAGCCAGGAGGCAGAGACCCAGTACTTC. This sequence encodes CASSQEAETQYF.

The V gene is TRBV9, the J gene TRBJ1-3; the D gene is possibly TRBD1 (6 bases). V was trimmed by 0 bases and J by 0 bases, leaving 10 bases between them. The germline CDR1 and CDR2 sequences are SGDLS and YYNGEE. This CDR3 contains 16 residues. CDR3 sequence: CASSVGAGASGNTIYF. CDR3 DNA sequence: TGTGCCAGCAGCGTAGGTGCAGGGGCCTCTGGAAACACCATATATTTT.

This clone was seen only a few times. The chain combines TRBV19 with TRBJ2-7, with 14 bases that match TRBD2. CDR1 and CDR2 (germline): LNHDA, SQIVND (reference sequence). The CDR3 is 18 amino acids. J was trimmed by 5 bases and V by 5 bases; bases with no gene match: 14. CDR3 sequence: CASSAGWGLAGVENEQYF. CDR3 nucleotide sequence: TGTGCCAGTAGTGCCGGGTGGGGACTAGCGGGAGTGGAGAACGAGCAGTACTTC.

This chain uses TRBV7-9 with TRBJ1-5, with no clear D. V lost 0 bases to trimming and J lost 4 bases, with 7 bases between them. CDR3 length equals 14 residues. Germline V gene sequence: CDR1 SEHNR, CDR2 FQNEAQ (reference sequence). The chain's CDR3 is CASSLASFNQPQHF. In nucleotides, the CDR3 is TGTGCCAGCAGCTTAGCGTCTTTTAATCAGCCCCAGCATTTT.

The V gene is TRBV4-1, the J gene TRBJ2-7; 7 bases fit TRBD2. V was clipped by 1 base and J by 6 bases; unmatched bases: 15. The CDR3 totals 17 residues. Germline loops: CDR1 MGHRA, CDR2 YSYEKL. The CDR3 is CASSQGILLRGKGEQYF. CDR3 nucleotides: TGCGCCAGCAGCCAAGGGATACTTTTGCGGGGGAAGGGCGAGCAGTACTTC.

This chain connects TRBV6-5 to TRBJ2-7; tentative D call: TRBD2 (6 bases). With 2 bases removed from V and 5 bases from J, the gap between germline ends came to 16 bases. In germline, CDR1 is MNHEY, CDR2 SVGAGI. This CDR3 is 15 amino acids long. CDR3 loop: CASSYGPGARNEQYF. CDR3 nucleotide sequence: TGTGCCAGCAGTTACGGGCCGGGAGCGAGGAACGAGCAGTACTTC.

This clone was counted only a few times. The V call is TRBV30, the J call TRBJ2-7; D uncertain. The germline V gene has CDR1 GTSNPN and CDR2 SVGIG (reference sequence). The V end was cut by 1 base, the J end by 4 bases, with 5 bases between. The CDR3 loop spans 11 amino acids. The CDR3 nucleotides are TGTGCCTGGAGTGATCGGTACGAGCAGTACTTC. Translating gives CAWSDRYEQYF.